The next 13 T cell receptor beta chains were all read from a single sample in a study of graft-versus-host responses after intestinal transplantation. The table came from immunoSEQ multiplex PCR; TCRdb's copy has only in-frame clones and leaves some out. The repertoire holds about 99,000 clones, 85% to 95% seen once, with about 0.07% in the top ten. Antigen specificity for these receptors is unknown. The source was unstimulated CD8+ T cells sorted from spleen or lymph node cells, collected before transplant. The receptors were sampled from a human donor who was the organ donor for an intestinal transplant.

The chain employs TRBV27 and TRBJ2-1; 12 bases are shared with TRBD2. The CDR3 sequence is 15 residues long. CDR1 is MNHEY and CDR2 is SMNVEV in the germline V gene (reference sequence). V was clipped by 5 bases and J by 2 bases; unmatched bases: 1. The CDR3 coding sequence is TGTGCCAGCAGTCTAGCGGGAGGGACCTACAATGAGCAGTTCTTC. Translated, it gives CASSLAGGTYNEQFF.

The V call is TRBV30, the J call TRBJ2-1, with D possibly matching TRBD2 (5 bases). The CDR3 is 14 amino acids. Germline assignment: CDR1 GTSNPN and CDR2 SVGIG (reference sequence). V lost 4 bases and J 0 bases, leaving 10 bases between the germline ends. The CDR3 sequence is CAWISGSSYNEQFF. CDR3 DNA sequence: TGTGCCTGGATTTCGGGGAGCTCCTACAATGAGCAGTTCTTC.

The CDR3 loop reads CASRLPFSYNEQFF. CDR3 coding DNA: TGTGCCAGCAGACTTCCATTCTCCTACAATGAGCAGTTCTTC. The V gene is TRBV28, the J gene TRBJ2-1; no clear D gene. V was clipped by 6 bases and J by 0 bases, with 9 bases between them. Germline V gene sequence: CDR1 MDHEN, CDR2 SYDVKM. This CDR3 contains 14 residues.

The chain has TRBV19 and TRBJ2-3; D call uncertain. Trimming shortened V by 7 bases and J by 0 bases, and 11 bases separated the two germline ends. The germline gives CDR1 LNHDA, CDR2 SQIVND (reference sequence). The CDR3 extends over 14 amino acids. CDR3 loop: CASIPSDSTDTQYF. DNA for the CDR3: TGTGCCAGTATCCCCAGCGATAGCACAGATACGCAGTATTTT.

The chain carries TRBV7-3 and TRBJ1-6, with a possible D match to TRBD1 (5 bases). The length of the CDR3 is 15 residues. Germline CDR1 and CDR2: SGHTA and FQGTGA. V was shortened by 1 base and J by 11 bases, with 15 bases between the two germline ends. As DNA, the CDR3 is TGTGCCAGCAGCTTAATTGGGGCCACACTAACACCCCTCCACTTT. Residues: CASSLIGATLTPLHF.

This chain connects TRBV28 to TRBJ2-1; TRBD2 might be the D (6 bases). V was clipped by 5 bases and J by 10 bases, with 12 bases between them. The CDR3 has 12 residues. In germline, CDR1 is MDHEN, CDR2 SYDVKM. CDR3 region: CASSPGTGEQFF. The CDR3 DNA sequence: TGTGCCAGCAGTCCGGGGACTGGGGAGCAGTTCTTC.

This clone turned up a few times. This chain connects TRBV2 to TRBJ1-2; a weak D match, TRBD1 (6 bases). In germline, CDR1 is SNHLY, CDR2 FYNNEI. The CDR3 runs 13 residues. V was shortened by 7 bases and J by 8 bases, with 17 bases between the two germline ends. CDR3 region: CASTNRGAGGYTF. CDR3 nucleotide sequence: TGTGCCAGCACCAATCGGGGGGCCGGAGGCTACACCTTC. The variable domain in full, completed from reference TRBV2 and TRBJ1-2, reads EPEVTQTPSHQVTQMGQEVILRCVPISNHLYFYWYRQILGQKVEFLVSFYNNEISEKSEIFDDQFSVERPDGSNFTLKIRSTKLEDSAMYFCASTNRGAGGYTFGSGTRLTVV.

In this sample, this clone turned up once. The gene calls are TRBV28 and TRBJ1-1; tentative D call: TRBD1 (5 bases). V lost 4 bases to trimming and J lost 5 bases, with 23 bases between them. Germline CDR1 is MDHEN and CDR2 is SYDVKM. CDR3 length: 17 residues. CDR3 sequence (DNA): TGTGCCAGCAGTTCCCCTGCCGGGGGAATGGAGAAAACTGAAGCTTTCTTT. Its translation: CASSSPAGGMEKTEAFF.

V is TRBV6-7 and J is TRBJ2-1; D gene unclear. TRBV6-7 falls under the ORF class, with uncertain function. V was shortened by 0 bases and J by 0 bases, with 15 bases between the two germline ends. This CDR3 comprises 18 residues. The CDR3 protein is CASSYSRQSDRSYNEQFF. The CDR3 DNA sequence: TGTGCCAGCAGTTACTCGCGGCAGTCCGACCGCTCCTACAATGAGCAGTTCTTC.

The chain joins TRBV21-1 to TRBJ2-5; the D call in the table, TRBD2, was not verified against the DNA. TRBV21-1 is described as a pseudogene. CDR3 length equals 16 residues. This CDR3 is CASSTGPSGTQETQYF. In nucleotides, the CDR3 is TGTGCCAGCAGCACGGGTCCTAGCGGGACCCAAGAGACCCAGTACTTC.

V usage is TRBV7-9 and J usage is TRBJ2-5; possible D gene TRBD2, 6 bases. V lost 2 bases, J lost 5 bases, and 15 bases lay in between. The CDR3 totals 15 residues. CDR1 and CDR2 from the germline V gene are SEHNR and FQNEAQ (reference sequence). DNA of the CDR3: TGTGCCAGCAGCTTACTAGTCACTAGCCGGGAGACCCAGTACTTC. Translated, it gives CASSLLVTSRETQYF.

V is TRBV19 and J is TRBJ1-5; TRBD1 might be the D (5 bases). CDR3 size: 18 residues. Between the trimmed V and J ends, which lost 2 bases and 7 bases, there was a span of 24 bases. Germline values: CDR1 LNHDA, CDR2 SQIVND (reference sequence). This CDR3 reads CASSISLAAGSFWQPQHF. The DNA for the CDR3 is TGTGCCAGTAGTATAAGCTTGGCGGCAGGGTCTTTTTGGCAGCCCCAGCATTTT.

The chain combines TRBV30 with TRBJ1-1, with a weak D call TRBD1 (5 bases). The CDR3 spans 13 residues. Germline lookup yields CDR1 GTSNPN and CDR2 SVGIG (reference sequence). Trimming pared 0 bases from V and 6 bases from J, leaving 11 bases between. CDR3 loop: CAWSVPLGAEAFF. The CDR3 DNA reads as TGTGCCTGGAGTGTCCCCTTAGGGGCTGAAGCTTTCTTT.